These 31 T cell receptor beta chains were sequenced from one sample in a study of Ad26.COV2.S vaccination and SARS-CoV-2 variants. Generated by immunoSEQ multiplex PCR, the TCRdb table keeps only in-frame clones and is missing some. The profile shows some 320,000 clones, just over 85% of them singletons. The treatment denotes: some 20 received Ad26.COV2.S at low or high dose, single or two shots; several received placebo; per-sample allocation not given. Sampling was done on day 63 after the first vaccine or placebo injection. Sequenced here: peripheral blood, sampled in a trial of Ad26.COV2.S vaccine versus placebo. Receptor source: a person aged 18 to 65 who received the Ad26.COV2.S COVID-19 vaccine or a placebo.

This sequence joins TRBV3-1 (or the pseudogene TRBV3-2) and TRBJ2-1; 9 bases are shared with TRBD2. The germline V gene encodes CDR1 LGHDT and CDR2 YNNKEL (reference sequence). The V gene end was trimmed by 1 base and the J gene end by 4 bases; junction bases not matched to a gene: 5. This CDR3 contains 16 residues. CDR3 sequence: CASSQGLLAGYNEQFF. The CDR3 DNA is TGTGCCAGCAGCCAAGGCCTTCTAGCGGGGTACAATGAGCAGTTCTTC.

The CDR3 region has the DNA TGTGCCAGCAGATGGACAGGGGCCAACTACGAGCAGTACTTC. The encoded protein is CASRWTGANYEQYF. The chain employs TRBV2 and TRBJ2-7, with TRBD1 identical over 9 bases. CDR3 size: 14 residues. The germline gives CDR1 SNHLY, CDR2 FYNNEI. V was pared by 6 bases and J by 3 bases, with 6 bases of the junction left unmatched.

The chain is built from TRBV19 and TRBJ2-4; the D is unclear. From germline, CDR1 is LNHDA and CDR2 SQIVND (reference sequence). CDR3 length equals 14 residues. With 6 bases removed from V and 0 bases from J, the gap between germline ends came to 9 bases. The CDR3: CASSGSIAKNIQYF. As DNA, the CDR3 is TGTGCCAGTAGCGGGTCGATAGCCAAAAACATTCAGTACTTC.

J is TRBJ2-3 and V is TRBV25-1, with 8 positions matching TRBD2. Per the germline V gene, CDR1 is MGHDK and CDR2 is SYGVNS. This CDR3 is 16 amino acids long. The V segment lost 6 bases and the J segment 6 bases; nucleotides outside the gene matches: 14. CDR3 coding DNA: TGTGCCAGCAGCCCGGGGGGGGCAATCAAAGGGGATACGCAGTATTTT. Translation gives CASSPGGAIKGDTQYF.

The CDR3 reads CASSAPPGQPQHF. DNA of the CDR3: TGTGCCAGCAGTGCCCCTCCGGGGCAGCCCCAGCATTTT. The chain combines TRBV6-2 or TRBV6-3 with TRBJ1-5; D ambiguous. The CDR3 loop spans 13 amino acids. Germline assignment: CDR1 MNHEY and CDR2 SVGEGT. The germline V and J ends were trimmed by 5 bases and 7 bases, with 12 bases remaining between them.

The V call is TRBV5-1, the J call TRBJ1-1; no clear D gene. Trimming removed 7 bases at V and 6 bases at J, with 16 bases between. The CDR3 extends over 13 amino acids. Per the germline V gene, CDR1 is SGHRS and CDR2 is YFSETQ. CDR3 region: CASRDVGMAEAFF. CDR3 DNA sequence: TGCGCCAGCCGTGACGTTGGGATGGCTGAAGCTTTCTTT.

This clone was counted a few times. The chain joins TRBV30 to TRBJ2-2; 11 nucleotides agree with TRBD2. J was trimmed by 6 bases and V by 0 bases; bases with no gene match: 3. CDR1 is GTSNPN and CDR2 is SVGIG in the germline V gene (reference sequence). This CDR3 is built from 15 residues. Here the CDR3 DNA reads TGTGCCTGGAGTGTGGCACTAGCGGGGGCCGGGGAGCTGTTTTTT. This gives the protein CAWSVALAGAGELFF. The complete variable domain, with remaining parts taken from reference TRBV30 and TRBJ2-2, reads SQTIHQWPATLVQPVGSPLSLECTVEGTSNPNLYWYRQAAGRGLQLLFYSVGIGQISSEVPQNLSASRPQDRQFILSSKKLLLSDSGFYLCAWSVALAGAGELFFGEGSRLTVL.

The CDR3 nucleotides are TGTGCCATCAGTGAAGGGGGGATGCCGGGCACAGATACGCAGTATTTT. Translated, it gives CAISEGGMPGTDTQYF. This chain uses TRBV10-3 with TRBJ2-3; D is possibly TRBD1 or TRBD2 (6 bases each). V was cut by 3 bases and J by 1 base, with 14 bases left in between. CDR1 and CDR2 (germline): ENHRY, SYGVKD. This CDR3 spans 16 amino acids.

This chain joins TRBV12-5 and TRBJ2-2; weak D call: TRBD1 (5 bases). This CDR3 contains 15 residues. Between the trimmed V and J ends, which lost 4 bases and 6 bases, there was a span of 15 bases. Looked up from germline, CDR1 is LGHNT and CDR2 is FRNRAP. CDR3 loop: CASGSIQGIAGELFF. CDR3 nucleotides: TGTGCTAGTGGTTCAATCCAGGGTATTGCCGGGGAGCTGTTTTTT.

The chain is built from TRBV9 and TRBJ1-1, with D hard to call. V gave up 2 bases and J gave up 8 bases, with 13 bases separating them. Germline-derived CDR1 and CDR2 are SGDLS and YYNGEE. The CDR3 loop spans 13 amino acids. CDR3 sequence (DNA): TGTGCCAGCAGCGTCCCCCCCGCCCCCGAAGCTTTCTTT. This translates into CASSVPPAPEAFF.

This clone occurred once. The rearrangement links TRBV3-1 (or the pseudogene TRBV3-2) to TRBJ2-6, with D unresolved. Germline V gene sequence: CDR1 LGHDT, CDR2 YNNKEL (reference sequence). V was trimmed by 1 base and J by 2 bases, leaving 6 bases between them. The CDR3 is 15 amino acids. The CDR3 coding sequence is TGTGCCAGCAGCCAAGCTAGGGCTGGGGCCAACGTCCTGACTTTC. It codes for CASSQARAGANVLTF.

This clone was picked up a small number of times. The same CDR3 also results from other DNA sequences found in this sample. This chain uses TRBV20-1 with TRBJ1-2, with D uncertain. Germline V lookup: CDR1 DFQATT, CDR2 SNEGSKA (reference sequence). The CDR3 has 10 amino acids. V lost 3 bases to trimming and J lost 6 bases, with 5 bases between them. CDR3 in DNA: TGCAGTGCTAGCTTTAATGGCTACACCTTC. Its translation: CSASFNGYTF.

The V and J genes are TRBV18 and TRBJ2-5; TRBD2 matches 13 bases. This CDR3 comprises 16 residues. The V gene end was trimmed by 3 bases and the J gene end by 5 bases; junction bases not matched to a gene: 6. Germline lookup yields CDR1 KGHSH and CDR2 LQKENI. CDR3 sequence (DNA): TGTGCCAGCTCACCCGGACTAGCGGGGGTCGGGGAGACCCAGTACTTC. Residues: CASSPGLAGVGETQYF.

V is TRBV14 and J is TRBJ1-2, with D possibly TRBD1 on 6 matching bases. With 8 bases removed from V and 3 bases from J, the gap between germline ends came to 16 bases. CDR1 is SGHDN, CDR2 FVKESK, per germline. This CDR3 has 14 amino acids. This chain's CDR3 is CASSTGFSYYGYTF. The CDR3 bases are TGTGCCAGCTCTACAGGGTTTAGCTACTATGGCTACACCTTC.

The rearrangement links TRBV11-2 to TRBJ1-6; D possibly corresponds to TRBD1 (5 bases). This CDR3 is 15 amino acids long. V was trimmed by 4 bases and J by 2 bases, leaving 9 bases between them. The germline gives CDR1 SGHAT, CDR2 FQNNGV. CDR3 sequence: CASSYGTTYNSPLHF. The CDR3 DNA sequence: TGTGCCAGCAGCTACGGGACTACCTATAATTCACCCCTCCACTTT.

Of note for this clone: The sample has other DNA sequences that encode this CDR3 too. Written as DNA, the CDR3 is TGTGCCATCAGTGAAAGCGGTGGCTCCTACAATGAGCAGTTCTTC. Translating it yields CAISESGGSYNEQFF. This chain links TRBV10-3 with TRBJ2-1; D might be TRBD2 (5 bases). V was clipped by 3 bases and J by 0 bases, with 9 bases between them. This CDR3 has 15 amino acids. Germline V gene data show CDR1 as ENHRY and CDR2 as SYGVKD.

The genes are TRBV4-2 and TRBJ2-6, with no clear D. This CDR3 spans 16 amino acids. Germline CDR1 is LGHNA and CDR2 is YNFKEQ. V shed 1 base and J shed 0 bases, with 7 bases lying between them. The CDR3 spells CASSQVTLSGANVLTF. The DNA for the CDR3 is TGTGCCAGCAGCCAAGTGACACTCTCTGGGGCCAACGTCCTGACTTTC.

This chain uses TRBV11-2 with TRBJ1-1; D call uncertain. The CDR3 is 17 amino acids. Trimming stripped 5 bases from V and 1 base from J, with 20 bases between. Germline V gene lookup returns CDR1 SGHAT and CDR2 FQNNGV. The CDR3 here is CASSLGWIGSPNTEAFF. The CDR3 nucleotides read TGTGCCAGCAGCCTAGGGTGGATCGGGAGTCCGAACACTGAAGCTTTCTTT.

This clone was recorded once. The chain is built from TRBV3-1 (or the pseudogene TRBV3-2) and TRBJ2-3, with TRBD2 matching over 8 bases. V lost 4 bases to trimming and J lost 1 base; unmatched junction nucleotides: 7. Germline V gene lookup returns CDR1 LGHDT and CDR2 YNNKEL (reference sequence). The CDR3 extends over 16 amino acids. Here the CDR3 DNA reads TGTGCCAGCAGCCCCGGACTAGCCCTCGGCACAGATACGCAGTATTTT. Translation gives CASSPGLALGTDTQYF.

The V gene is TRBV6-5, the J gene TRBJ1-6; D perhaps matches TRBD1 (5 bases). The CDR3 runs 15 residues. The germline CDR1 and CDR2 sequences are MNHEY and SVGAGI. With 2 bases removed from V and 6 bases from J, the gap between germline ends came to 11 bases. CDR3 sequence reads: CASSYTRQSNSPLHF. The CDR3 nucleotides read TGTGCCAGCAGTTACACCCGACAGAGTAATTCACCCCTCCACTTT.

This sequence joins TRBV5-1 and TRBJ2-3; 11 nucleotides match TRBD1. The trim removed 4 bases at V and 1 base at J, leaving 2 bases unmatched. Germline V gives CDR1 SGHRS, CDR2 YFSETQ. The CDR3 loop spans 15 amino acids. The CDR3 region is CASSTGQGGTDTQYF. The CDR3 nucleotides are TGCGCCAGCAGCACGGGACAGGGGGGCACAGATACGCAGTATTTT.

This clone was found a few times. This chain connects TRBV4-1 to TRBJ2-7, with D perhaps TRBD2 (6 bases). Germline CDR1 MGHRA, CDR2 YSYEKL. CDR3 length: 17 residues. The germline V and J ends were trimmed by 2 bases and 0 bases, with 17 bases remaining between them. CDR3 coding DNA: TGCGCCAGCAGCCAATTTGCGGGACTTATTAGCTCCTACGAGCAGTACTTC. Translated: CASSQFAGLISSYEQYF.

The chain is built from TRBV6-6 and TRBJ1-3, with 9 positions matching TRBD1. The germline CDR1 and CDR2 sequences are MNHNY and SVGAGI (reference sequence). V was pared by 2 bases and J by 5 bases, with 7 bases of the junction left unmatched. This CDR3 is 16 amino acids long. The CDR3 here is CASSYLGQGRRNTIYF. The DNA for the CDR3 is TGTGCCAGCAGTTACCTGGGACAGGGAAGAAGAAACACCATATATTTT.

V gene TRBV7-2 combines with J gene TRBJ2-7; D not certain. Trimming stripped 1 base from V and 3 bases from J, with 13 bases between. This CDR3 spans 15 amino acids. Per the germline V gene, CDR1 is SGHTA and CDR2 is FQGNSA. The CDR3 spells CASSLGPSNYYEQYF. The CDR3 DNA is TGTGCCAGCAGCTTAGGCCCAAGTAACTACTACGAGCAGTACTTC.

Only one count was recorded for this clone. This chain uses TRBV6-1 with TRBJ1-3; D gene ambiguous. The CDR3 runs 14 residues. The V end lost 1 base, the J end lost 4 bases, and 8 bases lay between the germline ends. CDR1 is MNHNS, CDR2 SASEGT, per germline. CDR3 DNA sequence: TGTGCCAGCAGTGAAGGGTACAGAGGAAACACCATATATTTT. The encoded protein is CASSEGYRGNTIYF.

This clone was seen more than once but under ten times. This chain links TRBV6-5 with TRBJ1-4, with 8 bases that match TRBD1. Germline CDR1 reads MNHEY; CDR2 reads SVGAGI. V lost 6 bases and J lost 8; bases outside the gene matches: 8. There are 14 residues in the CDR3. The CDR3 sequence is CASSQDRGWEKLFF. Here the CDR3 DNA reads TGTGCCAGCAGCCAAGACAGGGGATGGGAAAAACTGTTTTTT.

V is TRBV3-1 (or the pseudogene TRBV3-2) and J is TRBJ2-7; TRBD1 might be the D (5 bases). V was trimmed by 0 bases and J by 2 bases, leaving 11 bases between them. The CDR3 length is 15 residues. Germline V gene sequence: CDR1 LGHDT, CDR2 YNNKEL (reference sequence). CDR3 sequence (DNA): TGTGCCAGCAGCCAAGATGTAGGGGTTACCTACGAGCAGTACTTC. This sequence encodes CASSQDVGVTYEQYF.

This chain uses TRBV2 with TRBJ2-1; D is undetermined. The CDR3 has 13 amino acids. The germline V and J ends were trimmed by 6 bases and 6 bases, with 12 bases remaining between them. Germline CDR1 is SNHLY and CDR2 is FYNNEI. The CDR3 spells CASRQARGNEQFF. The CDR3 nucleotides read TGTGCCAGCAGACAAGCACGAGGCAATGAGCAGTTCTTC.

This clone was observed a few times. The chain carries TRBV7-9 and TRBJ1-3; D uncertain. Germline lookup yields CDR1 SEHNR and CDR2 FQNEAQ (reference sequence). The V end lost 3 bases, the J end lost 4 bases, and 16 bases lay between the germline ends. The CDR3 consists of 16 residues. The CDR3 region is CASSFPTPTGGNTIYF. DNA for the CDR3: TGTGCCAGCAGCTTCCCGACTCCTACGGGGGGAAACACCATATATTTT.

The V call is TRBV6-2 or TRBV6-3, the J call TRBJ2-5; a possible D gene is TRBD1 (6 bases). The CDR3 covers 13 residues. Trimming took off 6 bases at V and 3 bases at J, with 11 bases between the two ends. The germline V gene has CDR1 MNHEY and CDR2 SVGEGT. CDR3 bases: TGTGCCAGCAGCGTTGGACAGAAAGAGACCCAGTACTTC. Its protein product is CASSVGQKETQYF.

This clone has a single count. The V and J genes are TRBV9 and TRBJ2-2; D is perhaps TRBD2 (5 bases). CDR1 and CDR2 from the germline V gene are SGDLS and YYNGEE. Trimming pared 3 bases from V and 7 bases from J, leaving 16 bases between. CDR3 length equals 15 residues. CDR3 in amino acids: CASSAYEGWGGELFF. CDR3 in DNA: TGTGCCAGCAGCGCCTACGAGGGCTGGGGCGGGGAGCTGTTTTTT.